One sample yielded the 17 T cell receptor beta chains listed below, sequenced in a study of cytomegalovirus exposure and HLA in healthy donors. PCR was performed using 60 Vbeta and 13 Jbeta primers. Using immunoSEQ multiplex PCR, the repertoire was profiled, and TCRdb retains in-frame clones only, with some absent. The sample holds 100,000 to 150,000 clones; roughly 82% are singletons and the top ten take 4.2%. What was sequenced was PBMCs. Receptors were obtained from a male donor in good health and CMV-seropositive.

The chain joins TRBV4-1 to TRBJ2-7; D might be TRBD1 (5 bases). Trimming pared 2 bases from V and 1 base from J, leaving 15 bases between. The CDR3 runs to 16 residues. In germline, CDR1 is MGHRA, CDR2 YSYEKL. The CDR3 here is CASSQWPTGRSYEQYF. CDR3 nucleotide sequence: TGCGCCAGCAGCCAATGGCCTACAGGCAGATCCTACGAGCAGTACTTC.

The rearrangement links TRBV6-1 to TRBJ1-2; no definite D call. CDR3 length: 13 amino acids. The V end was cut by 10 bases, the J end by 0 bases, with 12 bases between. Germline CDR1 is MNHNS and CDR2 is SASEGT. The CDR3 nucleotides read TGTGCCACCCACCGGGTAACTAACTATGGCTACACCTTC. It codes for CATHRVTNYGYTF.

This clone was found once. V and J are TRBV7-9 and TRBJ2-5; TRBD2 might be the D (5 bases). CDR1 SEHNR and CDR2 FQNEAQ come from the germline V gene (reference sequence). The CDR3 contains 14 residues. V was shortened by 5 bases and J by 5 bases, with 15 bases between the two germline ends. The CDR3 nucleotides read TGTGCCAGCAGCCCTCGAGGGAGTAGTGAGACCCAGTACTTC. It encodes CASSPRGSSETQYF.

The sample holds a few counts of this clone. This chain uses TRBV7-9 with TRBJ1-4, with 12 bases that match TRBD1. V shed 3 bases and J 8 bases; nucleotides not matched to a gene: 13. Germline V CDR1 and CDR2: SEHNR, FQNEAQ (reference sequence). The CDR3 covers 18 residues. The CDR3 nucleotides read TGTGCCAGCAGCTTCCAGGGACAGGGGGCTTTTTATTTAGAAAAACTGTTTTTT. It yields the protein CASSFQGQGAFYLEKLFF.

This clone was picked up a small number of times. The chain recombines TRBV5-1 with TRBJ1-1; TRBD1 is a possible D gene (5 bases). Trimming left V 4 bases short and J 2 bases short, with 12 bases between. The length of the CDR3 is 14 residues. Germline V gene sequence: CDR1 SGHRS, CDR2 YFSETQ. CDR3 sequence (DNA): TGCGCCAGCAGCGTAAGGGGCGCCAACACTGAAGCTTTCTTT. Encoded protein: CASSVRGANTEAFF.

The chain carries TRBV9 and TRBJ1-2; 9 bases are shared with TRBD1. Germline V gives CDR1 SGDLS, CDR2 YYNGEE. This CDR3 has 17 amino acids. V lost 3 bases to trimming and J lost 1 base; unmatched junction nucleotides: 10. CDR3 amino acids: CASSGEGQGPINYGYTF. The CDR3 coding sequence is TGTGCCAGCAGCGGAGAGGGACAGGGACCCATTAACTATGGCTACACCTTC.

Comment on this clone: The CDR3 does not close with the conserved phenylalanine or tryptophan, likely indicating a read error. V gene TRBV7-8 combines with J gene TRBJ1-2, with D perhaps matching TRBD1 (6 bases). Trimming removed 1 base from V and 3 bases from J, with 9 bases in between. This CDR3 is built from 14 residues. Germline loops: CDR1 SGHVS, CDR2 FQNEAQ. The CDR3 nucleotides are TGTGCCAGCAGCTTAGAACAGGGTCACTATGGCTACACCTCC. Translation: CASSLEQGHYGYTS.

This chain uses TRBV11-2 with TRBJ1-1, with 8 bases that match TRBD1. Germline V CDR1 and CDR2: SGHAT, FQNNGV. V dropped 3 bases and J dropped 1; count of bases not matched to a gene: 7. The CDR3 is made up of 16 amino acids. In nucleotides, the CDR3 is TGTGCCAGCAGCTTCGACAGGGGTAGGGCGAACACTGAAGCTTTCTTT. Translated: CASSFDRGRANTEAFF. Drawing the rest from reference TRBV11-2 and TRBJ1-1, the complete variable domain is EAGVAQSPRYKIIEKRQSVAFWCNPISGHATLYWYQQILGQGPKLLIQFQNNGVVDDSQLPKDRFSAERLKGVDSTLKIQPAKLEDSAVYLCASSFDRGRANTEAFFGQGTRLTVV.

The CDR3 loop reads CASRETGIVYEQYF. CDR3 coding DNA: TGTGCCAGCAGGGAAACCGGGATCGTCTACGAGCAGTACTTC. V and J are TRBV6-1 and TRBJ2-7; D perhaps matches TRBD2 (5 bases). With 6 bases removed from V and 3 bases from J, the gap between germline ends came to 15 bases. The CDR3 covers 14 residues. Germline V gives CDR1 MNHNS, CDR2 SASEGT.

The chain links TRBV9 to TRBJ2-7; 7 bases agree with TRBD1. CDR1 and CDR2 (germline): SGDLS, YYNGEE. After removal of 3 bases from V and 4 bases from J, the junction contained 7 bases not matched to a gene. The CDR3 contains 14 residues. The CDR3 sequence is CASSAGQVPYEQYF. For the CDR3, the DNA is TGTGCCAGCAGCGCTGGACAGGTTCCTTACGAGCAGTACTTC.

CDR3 loop: CASSKLISEGRGEAFF. CDR3 nucleotide sequence: TGTGCCAGCAGCAAGCTCATTTCGGAGGGGCGAGGTGAAGCTTTCTTT. The gene calls are TRBV21-1 and TRBJ1-1. TRBV21-1 is marked as a pseudogene. This CDR3 contains 16 residues.

This chain joins TRBV19 and TRBJ2-3; 9 positions match TRBD2. CDR3 size: 17 residues. Germline CDR1 reads LNHDA; CDR2 reads SQIVND (reference sequence). V shed 4 bases, J shed 0 bases, and the junction held 8 bases outside the gene matches. The CDR3 loop is CASSSGGALISTDTQYF. Written as DNA, the CDR3 is TGTGCCAGTAGTAGCGGGGGGGCCCTAATTAGCACAGATACGCAGTATTTT.

The V call is TRBV5-1, the J call TRBJ2-1; a weak D match, TRBD1 (5 bases). Germline V gene data show CDR1 as SGHRS and CDR2 as YFSETQ. Trimming took off 0 bases at V and 7 bases at J, with 14 bases between the two ends. The CDR3 loop spans 15 amino acids. DNA of the CDR3: TGCGCCAGCAGCTTGGTCAGGGAAGGTTGGAATGAGCAGTTCTTC. It yields the protein CASSLVREGWNEQFF. Full variable domain (outside the CDR3, taken from reference TRBV5-1 and TRBJ2-1): KAGVTQTPRYLIKTRGQQVTLSCSPISGHRSVSWYQQTPGQGLQFLFEYFSETQRNKGNFPGRFSGRQFSNSRSEMNVSTLELGDSALYLCASSLVREGWNEQFFGPGTRLTVL.

Comments on this clone: A junction boundary mismatches the germline segment, possibly from a read error. The chain is built from TRBV28 and TRBJ2-4; a weak D match, TRBD2 (5 bases). This CDR3 is built from 12 residues. The germline gives CDR1 MDHEN, CDR2 SYDVKM. The CDR3 loop is CASSREQNSQYF. The CDR3 DNA follows: TGTGCCAGCAGTCGGGAACAAAACAGTCAGTACTTC.

This clone was seen only once. The chain links TRBV10-3 to TRBJ2-5; TRBD1 matches 7 bases. Judging by the DNA end, TRBJ2-7 fits better; the J call may be wrong. The germline V gene encodes CDR1 ENHRY and CDR2 SYGVKD. The CDR3 covers 13 residues. The DNA of the CDR3 is TGTGCCATCCAACTCCCGGGACAGTCCGAGCAGTACTTC. This encodes CAIQLPGQSEQYF.

This clone was counted a single time. The gene calls are TRBV2 and TRBJ1-1, with D unresolved. CDR3 length equals 11 residues. Trimming cost V 3 bases and J 7 bases, with 6 bases left between them. Germline V CDR1 and CDR2: SNHLY, FYNNEI. Here the CDR3 reads CASSDPIEAFF. CDR3 DNA: TGTGCCAGCAGTGACCCCATTGAAGCTTTCTTT.

This CDR3 reads CASSEVGGELTGELFF. In DNA, the CDR3 is TGTGCCAGCAGTGAAGTGGGAGGGGAGCTCACCGGGGAGCTGTTTTTT. The genes are TRBV2 and TRBJ2-2, with 7 bases aligning to TRBD2. This CDR3 region has 16 residues. Germline values: CDR1 SNHLY, CDR2 FYNNEI. The V gene end was trimmed by 1 base and the J gene end by 4 bases; junction bases not matched to a gene: 6.